One sample yielded the 29 T cell receptor beta chains listed below, sequenced in a study of T-cell reconstitution after alpha-beta-depleted transplantation in children (dated by TCRdb to 2016 to 2018). Library method: PCR. TCRdb records Illumina HiSeq 2500 as the sequencer. Molecular barcoding was employed in the preparation of TCR libraries, with unique molecular identifiers being used to normalize TCRbeta repertoire quantification. The public reads were reprocessed in TCRdb via fastp at Q25 and MiXCR, keeping in-frame beta chains. Rows merge per CDR3 protein into single entries with the most common DNA and genes. The sample data list hundreds of thousands of distinct CDR3 sequences, and about 31% of these were observed just once. Of the sample, about 2.3% is held by the ten largest clones. The specimen comprised PBMCs from the stem cell graft donor, sampled from the stem cell graft. These receptors came from a human donor who donated a stem cell graft to a child with aplastic anemia.

The chain employs TRBV4-2 and TRBJ2-2; D uncertain. This CDR3 has 15 amino acids. Trimming pared 1 base from V and 3 bases from J, leaving 9 bases between. Germline values: CDR1 LGHNA, CDR2 YNFKEQ. The CDR3 nucleotides are TGTGCCAGCAGCCAAGTTGCGTCTCACACCGGGGAGCTGTTTTTT. Encoded protein: CASSQVASHTGELFF.

There are a few counts of this clonotype. The genes are TRBV30 and TRBJ1-5; 7 bases fit TRBD1. Germline loops: CDR1 GTSNPN, CDR2 SVGIG (reference sequence). V trimming: 8 bases; J trimming: 2 bases; junction bases outside the gene matches: 6. This CDR3 has 13 amino acids. Here the CDR3 reads CASAGGGNQPQHF. The CDR3 nucleotides read TGTGCCAGCGCAGGGGGTGGCAATCAGCCCCAGCATTTT. The whole variable domain, filled in from reference TRBV30 and TRBJ1-5, reads SQTIHQWPATLVQPVGSPLSLECTVEGTSNPNLYWYRQAAGRGLQLLFYSVGIGQISSEVPQNLSASRPQDRQFILSSKKLLLSDSGFYLCASAGGGNQPQHFGDGTRLSIL.

The chain couples TRBV4-3 to TRBJ2-5; a possible D gene is TRBD1 (5 bases). Germline V gene data show CDR1 as LGHNA and CDR2 as YSLEER. The CDR3 length is 15 residues. Trimming took off 0 bases at V and 3 bases at J, with 11 bases between the two ends. In nucleotides, the CDR3 is TGCGCCAGCAGCCAAGAGTTCGGCAGGGAAGAGACCCAGTACTTC. Its translation: CASSQEFGREETQYF.

This clonotype came up a few times. The chain is built from TRBV7-6 and TRBJ2-1; no definite D call. The germline CDR1 and CDR2 sequences are SGHVS and FNYEAQ. The CDR3 has 12 amino acids. Trimming took 8 bases from V and 5 from J, leaving 10 bases between them. The CDR3 loop reads CASAEANNEQFF. The CDR3, as DNA: TGTGCCAGCGCGGAAGCTAACAATGAGCAGTTCTTC.

The chain joins TRBV7-2 to TRBJ2-3; D may be TRBD2 (5 bases). Per germline, CDR1 SGHTA and CDR2 FQGNSA. Trimming pared 1 base from V and 0 bases from J, leaving 11 bases between. The CDR3 consists of 16 residues. The CDR3 sequence is CASSLDGSPSTDTQYF. The CDR3 region has the DNA TGTGCCAGCAGCTTAGATGGGAGCCCGAGCACAGATACGCAGTATTTT.

The table lists this clonotype with a few counts. V gene TRBV12-3 or TRBV12-4 combines with J gene TRBJ2-2; tentatively, D is TRBD1 (7 bases). CDR3 length: 15 amino acids. The V end was cut by 3 bases, the J end by 5 bases, with 13 bases between. The CDR3: CASSFRAGGTGELFF. The CDR3 nucleotides are TGTGCCAGCAGTTTTAGGGCAGGGGGGACCGGGGAGCTGTTTTTT.

A single count supports this clonotype. For the CDR3, the DNA is TGCAGCGTCTGGGACAGGAGGTTCGTAGATACGCAGTATTTT. Encoded protein: CSVWDRRFVDTQYF. The gene calls are TRBV29-1 and TRBJ2-3; the match to TRBD1 covers 8 bases. Unmatched junction bases numbered 10, after V lost 6 bases and J lost 5 bases. Germline-derived CDR1 and CDR2 are SQVTM and ANQGSEA. The CDR3 spans 14 residues.

V and J are TRBV12-3 or TRBV12-4 and TRBJ1-1, with D unresolved. The ends were cut back, 8 bases at V and 0 bases at J, with 7 bases in the middle. The length of the CDR3 is 12 residues. The CDR3 here is CASGRLNTEAFF. In nucleotides, the CDR3 is TGTGCCAGCGGGCGACTGAACACTGAAGCTTTCTTT.

This clonotype occurred a few times. The chain uses TRBV12-3 or TRBV12-4 and TRBJ2-7, with 11 bases fitting TRBD1. The CDR3 runs to 13 residues. V shed 5 bases and J 5 bases; nucleotides not matched to a gene: 2. The CDR3 protein is CASSRTGGDEQYF. The CDR3 region has the DNA TGTGCCAGCAGTCGGACAGGGGGCGACGAGCAGTACTTC.

A few counts support this clonotype. V and J are TRBV20-1 and TRBJ1-2; a possible D gene is TRBD1 (5 bases). From germline, CDR1 is DFQATT and CDR2 SNEGSKA (reference sequence). This CDR3 spans 15 amino acids. V shed 4 bases and J shed 0 bases, with 15 bases lying between them. The CDR3 spells CSATSGTETNYGYTF. CDR3 nucleotide sequence: TGCAGTGCTACTTCCGGGACGGAAACTAACTATGGCTACACCTTC.

The rearrangement links TRBV28 to TRBJ1-5; the D gene is possibly TRBD1 (5 bases). Germline V CDR1 and CDR2: MDHEN, SYDVKM. Trimming pared 5 bases from V and 3 bases from J, leaving 17 bases between. The CDR3 length is 16 residues. The CDR3, as DNA: TGTGCCAGCAGTCCGAGGGTACAGGTTCTCAATCAGCCCCAGCATTTT. Its protein product is CASSPRVQVLNQPQHF.

This clonotype occurred a few times. This chain links TRBV10-2 with TRBJ2-1; 8 bases align to TRBD2. This CDR3 comprises 15 residues. Unmatched junction bases numbered 14, after V lost 10 bases and J lost 6 bases. The germline V gene has CDR1 WSHSY and CDR2 SAAADI. In DNA form, the CDR3 reads TGCGCCACTATCCCGGGACTAGGGGTCTCCAATGAGCAGTTCTTC. It codes for CATIPGLGVSNEQFF.

This clonotype has more than one count but fewer than ten. This chain connects TRBV20-1 to TRBJ1-2; D uncertain. The CDR3 extends over 12 amino acids. Trimming left V 1 base short and J 4 bases short, with 7 bases between. The V gene's germline CDR1 is DFQATT and CDR2 SNEGSKA (reference sequence). CDR3 in amino acids: CSARVGGYGYTF. CDR3 DNA: TGCAGTGCTAGAGTGGGCGGCTATGGCTACACCTTC.

The V gene is TRBV5-6, the J gene TRBJ1-5, with D possibly TRBD1 on 6 matching bases. V lost 1 base to trimming and J lost 5 bases, with 13 bases between them. There are 15 residues in the CDR3. Germline V gene lookup returns CDR1 SGHDT and CDR2 YYEEEE. The CDR3 is CASSLLSGAHQPQHF. CDR3 nucleotides: TGTGCCAGCAGCTTGTTGTCGGGGGCACATCAGCCCCAGCATTTT. Based on the CDR3 plus reference TRBV5-6 and TRBJ1-5, the full variable domain is DAGVTQSPTHLIKTRGQQVTLRCSPKSGHDTVSWYQQALGQGPQFIFQYYEEEERQRGNFPDRFSGHQFPNYSSELNVNALLLGDSALYLCASSLLSGAHQPQHFGDGTRLSIL.

The V call is TRBV6-5, the J call TRBJ1-1; TRBD1 aligns across 12 bases. V was pared by 5 bases and J by 4 bases, with 5 bases of the junction left unmatched. CDR3 size: 15 residues. Germline V CDR1 and CDR2: MNHEY, SVGAGI. CDR3 bases: TGTGCCAGCAGTAACCCGGGACAGGGGGCCACTGAAGCTTTCTTT. It codes for CASSNPGQGATEAFF.

The genes are TRBV9 and TRBJ2-1; D remains ambiguous. Germline CDR1 and CDR2: SGDLS and YYNGEE. With 0 bases removed from V and 6 bases from J, the gap between germline ends came to 10 bases. The length of the CDR3 is 14 residues. In DNA form, the CDR3 reads TGTGCCAGCAGCGTAGCTGAACTCTTCAATGAGCAGTTCTTC. As protein: CASSVAELFNEQFF.

The sample holds a few counts of this clonotype. V gene TRBV25-1 combines with J gene TRBJ1-1, with D possibly TRBD1 on 5 matching bases. The germline V gene has CDR1 MGHDK and CDR2 SYGVNS. V lost 5 bases and J lost 6, with 13 bases in between. This CDR3 spans 13 amino acids. The CDR3 coding sequence is TGTGCCAGCAGTCCCAGGGATAGCCCTGAAGCTTTCTTT. It codes for CASSPRDSPEAFF.

The sample holds a few counts of this clonotype. The V and J genes are TRBV5-1 and TRBJ2-7; 10 bases are a match to TRBD2. The ends lost 4 bases at V and 3 bases at J; junction bases unmatched: 10. This CDR3 has 16 amino acids. In germline, CDR1 is SGHRS, CDR2 YFSETQ. The CDR3 reads CASSLGASGSFYEQYF. DNA for the CDR3: TGCGCCAGCAGCCTGGGGGCTAGCGGGAGTTTCTACGAGCAGTACTTC.

In this sample, this clonotype turned up a few times. This chain links TRBV2 with TRBJ2-4; D possibly matches TRBD1 or TRBD2 (5 bases each). Germline V gives CDR1 SNHLY, CDR2 FYNNEI. The CDR3 has 20 residues. V was cut by 6 bases and J by 1 base, with 28 bases left in between. CDR3 sequence reads: CASSSEARDGVSRAKNIQYF. The CDR3 bases are TGTGCCAGCAGCAGTGAGGCCCGGGACGGAGTATCCAGGGCCAAAAACATTCAGTACTTC. The full variable domain, with the rest looked up from reference TRBV2 and TRBJ2-4, is EPEVTQTPSHQVTQMGQEVILRCVPISNHLYFYWYRQILGQKVEFLVSFYNNEISEKSEIFDDQFSVERPDGSNFTLKIRSTKLEDSAMYFCASSSEARDGVSRAKNIQYFGAGTRLSVL.

The V call is TRBV7-2, the J call TRBJ2-5, with D tentatively TRBD1 or TRBD2 (5 bases each). CDR1 and CDR2 from the germline V gene are SGHTA and FQGNSA. Trimming took off 2 bases at V and 4 bases at J, with 11 bases between the two ends. This CDR3 comprises 14 residues. Written as DNA, the CDR3 is TGTGCCAGCAGCTTATCCCCGGGACCAGAGACCCAGTACTTC. Translating it yields CASSLSPGPETQYF.

This clonotype turned up a few times. V gene TRBV28 combines with J gene TRBJ2-7; 7 bases align to TRBD1. Germline-derived CDR1 and CDR2 are MDHEN and SYDVKM. V was pared by 5 bases and J by 1 base, with 20 bases of the junction left unmatched. The length of the CDR3 is 19 residues. The CDR3 loop is CASSLPPGQRGWASYEQYF. CDR3 bases: TGTGCCAGCAGTCTGCCGCCGGGACAGAGGGGGTGGGCTTCCTACGAGCAGTACTTC.

This clonotype was detected only a few times. This sequence joins TRBV20-1 and TRBJ2-5; D is ambiguous. Germline CDR1 DFQATT, CDR2 SNEGSKA (reference sequence). The CDR3 is 11 amino acids. V was pared by 0 bases and J by 7 bases, with 6 bases between. The CDR3 region has the DNA TGCAGTGCTAGAGACGGTAGGACCCAGTACTTC. This sequence encodes CSARDGRTQYF.

The chain has TRBV19 and TRBJ2-3; 12 bases align to TRBD2. The CDR3 length is 15 residues. In germline, CDR1 is LNHDA, CDR2 SQIVND (reference sequence). Trimming at V came to 6 bases and at J to 5 bases, leaving 6 bases not matched to a gene. In DNA form, the CDR3 reads TGTGCCAGTAGCCGACAGGGACTAGCGGGAGATACGCAGTATTTT. Translation: CASSRQGLAGDTQYF. Looking up the rest from reference TRBV19 and TRBJ2-3 gives the full variable domain: DGGITQSPKYLFRKEGQNVTLSCEQNLNHDAMYWYRQDPGQGLRLIYYSQIVNDFQKGDIAEGYSVSREKKESFPLTVTSAQKNPTAFYLCASSRQGLAGDTQYFGPGTRLTVL.

Comment on this clonotype: An end of the junction does not agree with germline; a read error may underlie this. This chain joins TRBV2 and TRBJ2-3; TRBD2 agrees at 8 bases. The CDR3 is 14 residues long. In germline, CDR1 is SNHLY, CDR2 FYNNEI. DNA of the CDR3: TGTGCCAGCTATAGCAGGACTAGCACGGATACGCAGTATTTT. The encoded protein is CASYSRTSTDTQYF.

Many counts were recorded for this clonotype. The chain employs TRBV6-2 or TRBV6-3 and TRBJ2-1; D tentatively reads TRBD1 or TRBD2 (5 bases each). Trimming cost V 3 bases and J 8 bases, with 14 bases left between them. This CDR3 contains 14 residues. The germline V gene encodes CDR1 MNHEY and CDR2 SVGEGT. This CDR3 reads CASSYAGTSDEQFF. CDR3 bases: TGTGCCAGCAGTTATGCTGGGACCTCTGATGAGCAGTTCTTC.

This clonotype turned up a few times. This chain joins TRBV20-1 and TRBJ1-1; D perhaps matches TRBD1 (6 bases). The CDR3 consists of 14 residues. Germline V gene sequence: CDR1 DFQATT, CDR2 SNEGSKA (reference sequence). In DNA, the CDR3 is TGCAGCCCCCTGCGGGGGGGCGGGAACACTGAAGCTTTCTTT. It is translated as CSPLRGGGNTEAFF.

The chain has TRBV7-9 and TRBJ2-3; 9 bases are a match to TRBD1. Trimming took 3 bases from V and 6 from J; bases not matched to a gene: 10. Per the germline V gene, CDR1 is SEHNR and CDR2 is FQNEAQ (reference sequence). The CDR3 spans 16 residues. Written as DNA, the CDR3 is TGTGCCAGCAGCTTTAGGCTACAGGGGGCGTCGGATACGCAGTATTTT. Translated, it gives CASSFRLQGASDTQYF.

This clonotype turned up a few times. The rearrangement links TRBV7-9 to TRBJ1-2, with D possibly TRBD1 on 5 matching bases. Germline V lookup: CDR1 SEHNR, CDR2 FQNEAQ (reference sequence). The CDR3 totals 12 residues. The V gene lost 1 base and the J gene lost 7 bases, with 7 bases spanning the gap. The DNA for the CDR3 is TGTGCCAGCAGCTTAGGGGACGTTGGCTACACCTTC. Its translation: CASSLGDVGYTF. The full variable domain, its missing parts supplied by reference TRBV7-9 and TRBJ1-2, is DTGVSQNPRHKITKRGQNVTFRCDPISEHNRLYWYRQTLGQGPEFLTYFQNEAQLEKSRLLSDRFSAERPKGSFSTLEIQRTEQGDSAMYLCASSLGDVGYTFGSGTRLTVV.

The chain recombines TRBV5-1 with TRBJ2-1; 9 nucleotides match TRBD1. V lost 5 bases and J lost 1; bases outside the gene matches: 10. The CDR3 spans 17 residues. Germline values: CDR1 SGHRS, CDR2 YFSETQ. The CDR3 nucleotides read TGCGCCAGCAGTTATCCCCTACAGGGGGCGTCCTACAATGAGCAGTTCTTC. Protein product: CASSYPLQGASYNEQFF.